Included here is one T cell receptor beta chain sequence, with context. The CDR3 covers 13 residues. Germline values: CDR1 SGHVS, CDR2 FQNEAQ. These data originate in a study of human CD8 memory T cell subsets. From healthy donors, buffy coats were the source of the PBMC. A negative magnetic separation step was used to enrich total CD8+ T cells. The source of the RNA was duplicate vials containing roughly 160,000 sorted CD8+ T cells for each subset. UMI-labeled 5' RACE was used, and it produced the TCR beta libraries. TCRdb reprocessed the 5' RACE reads, with one entry per CDR3 protein and no DNA. The sample shows almost 5,500 distinct CDR3 sequences, and around 33% sits with its ten largest clones.

Material: CD8+ effector memory T cells (TEM) sorted from PBMCs. This sample's subset: effector memory CD8 T cells, CCR7- CD45RO+ CD95+. This chain connects TRBV7-8 to TRBJ2-3; the D call of TRBD1 rests on TCRdb alone, since no DNA is present to check it. This receptor was taken from a human donor in good health. The CDR3 reads CASSLSSGTAQYF.